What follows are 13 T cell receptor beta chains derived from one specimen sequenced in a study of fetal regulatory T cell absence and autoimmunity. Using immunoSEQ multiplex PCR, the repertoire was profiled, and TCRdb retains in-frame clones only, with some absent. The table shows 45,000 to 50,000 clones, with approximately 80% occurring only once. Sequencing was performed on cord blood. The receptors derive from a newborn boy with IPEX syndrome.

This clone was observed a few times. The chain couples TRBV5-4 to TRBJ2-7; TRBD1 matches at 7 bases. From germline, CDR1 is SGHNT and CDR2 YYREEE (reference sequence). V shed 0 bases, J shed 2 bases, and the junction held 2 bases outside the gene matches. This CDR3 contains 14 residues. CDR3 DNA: TGTGCCAGCAGCTTGGGGGACAGACCCTACGAGCAGTACTTC. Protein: CASSLGDRPYEQYF.

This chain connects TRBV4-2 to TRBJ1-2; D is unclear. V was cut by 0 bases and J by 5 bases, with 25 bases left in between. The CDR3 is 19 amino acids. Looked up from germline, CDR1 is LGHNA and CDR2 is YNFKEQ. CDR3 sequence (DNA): TGTGCCAGCAGCCAAGATTTTTCCCCTTCCCAGCAGGTGCGATATGGCTACACCTTC. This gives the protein CASSQDFSPSQQVRYGYTF.

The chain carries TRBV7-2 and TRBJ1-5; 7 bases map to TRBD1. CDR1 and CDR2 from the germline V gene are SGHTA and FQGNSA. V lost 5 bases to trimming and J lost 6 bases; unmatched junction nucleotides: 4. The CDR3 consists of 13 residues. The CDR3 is CASSSRQGQPQHF. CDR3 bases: TGTGCCAGCAGCAGCCGACAGGGTCAGCCCCAGCATTTT.

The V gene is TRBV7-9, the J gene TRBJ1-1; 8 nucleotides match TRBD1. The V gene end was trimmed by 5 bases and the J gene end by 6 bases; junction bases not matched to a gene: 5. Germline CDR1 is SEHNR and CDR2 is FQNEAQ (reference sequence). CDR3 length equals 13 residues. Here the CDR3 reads CASSRGQGSEAFF. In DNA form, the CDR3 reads TGTGCCAGCAGCCGAGGACAGGGCTCTGAAGCTTTCTTT.

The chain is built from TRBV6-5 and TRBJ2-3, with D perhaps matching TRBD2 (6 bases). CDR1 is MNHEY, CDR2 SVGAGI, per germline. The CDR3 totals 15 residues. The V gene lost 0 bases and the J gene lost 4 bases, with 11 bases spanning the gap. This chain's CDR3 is CASSYSRDWADTQYF. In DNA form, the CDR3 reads TGTGCCAGCAGTTACTCCCGGGACTGGGCAGATACGCAGTATTTT.

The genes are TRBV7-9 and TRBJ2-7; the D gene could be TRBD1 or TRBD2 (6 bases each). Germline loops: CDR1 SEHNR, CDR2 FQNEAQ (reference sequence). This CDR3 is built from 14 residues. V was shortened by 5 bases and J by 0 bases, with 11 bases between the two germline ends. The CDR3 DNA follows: TGTGCCAGCAGCACGGAGGGGGGCTCCTACGAGCAGTACTTC. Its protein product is CASSTEGGSYEQYF.

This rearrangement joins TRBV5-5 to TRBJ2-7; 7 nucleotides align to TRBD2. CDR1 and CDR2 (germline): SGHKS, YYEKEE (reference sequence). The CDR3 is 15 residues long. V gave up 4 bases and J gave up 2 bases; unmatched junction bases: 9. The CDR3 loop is CASSPNSGYPYEQYF. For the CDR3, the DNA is TGTGCCAGCAGCCCCAATAGCGGGTATCCCTACGAGCAGTACTTC.

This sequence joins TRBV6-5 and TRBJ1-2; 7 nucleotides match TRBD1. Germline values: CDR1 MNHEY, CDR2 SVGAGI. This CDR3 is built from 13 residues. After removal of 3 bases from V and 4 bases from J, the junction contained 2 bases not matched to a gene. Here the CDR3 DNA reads TGTGCCAGCAGTTATCCAGGGGGCTATGGCTACACCTTC. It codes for CASSYPGGYGYTF.

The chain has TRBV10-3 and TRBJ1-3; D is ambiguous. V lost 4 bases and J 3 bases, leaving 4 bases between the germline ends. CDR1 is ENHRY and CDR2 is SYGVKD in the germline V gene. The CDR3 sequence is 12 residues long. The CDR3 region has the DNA TGTGCCATCAGTGGGGGTGGAAACACCATATATTTT. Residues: CAISGGGNTIYF.

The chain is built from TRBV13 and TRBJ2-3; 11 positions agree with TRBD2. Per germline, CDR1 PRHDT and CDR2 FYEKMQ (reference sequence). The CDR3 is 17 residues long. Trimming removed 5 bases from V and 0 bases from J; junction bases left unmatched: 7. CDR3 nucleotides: TGTGCCAGCAGCCTCCTCCGACTAGCGGGAAGCACAGATACGCAGTATTTT. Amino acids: CASSLLRLAGSTDTQYF.

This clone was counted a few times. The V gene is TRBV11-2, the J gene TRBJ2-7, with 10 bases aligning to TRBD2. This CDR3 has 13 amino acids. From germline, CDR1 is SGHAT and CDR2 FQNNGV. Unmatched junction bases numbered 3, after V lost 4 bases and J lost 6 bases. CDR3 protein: CASSWGLASEQYF. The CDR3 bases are TGTGCCAGCAGCTGGGGACTAGCGAGCGAGCAGTACTTC.

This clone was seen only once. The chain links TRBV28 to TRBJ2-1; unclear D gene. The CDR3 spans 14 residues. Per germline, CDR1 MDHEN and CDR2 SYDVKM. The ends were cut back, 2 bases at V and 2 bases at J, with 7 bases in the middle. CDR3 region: CASSLGQAYNEQFF. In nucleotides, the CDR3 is TGTGCCAGCAGTTTAGGGCAGGCCTACAATGAGCAGTTCTTC.

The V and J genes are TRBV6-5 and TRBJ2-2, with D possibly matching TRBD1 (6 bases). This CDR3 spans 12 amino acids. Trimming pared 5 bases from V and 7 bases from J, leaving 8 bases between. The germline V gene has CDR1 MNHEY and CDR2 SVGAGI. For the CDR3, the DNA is TGTGCCAGCAGTGACAGGAGCGGGGAGCTGTTTTTT. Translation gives CASSDRSGELFF.